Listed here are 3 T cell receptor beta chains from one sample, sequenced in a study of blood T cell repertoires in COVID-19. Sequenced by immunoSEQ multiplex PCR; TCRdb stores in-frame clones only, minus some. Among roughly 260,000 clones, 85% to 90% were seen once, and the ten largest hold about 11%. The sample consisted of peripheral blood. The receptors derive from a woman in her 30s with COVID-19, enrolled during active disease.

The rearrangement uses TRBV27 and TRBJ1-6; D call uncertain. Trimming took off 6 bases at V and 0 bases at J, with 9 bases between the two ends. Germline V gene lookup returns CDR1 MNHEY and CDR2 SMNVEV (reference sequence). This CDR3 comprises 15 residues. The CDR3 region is CASRFLSSYNSPLHF. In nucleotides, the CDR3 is TGTGCCAGCAGATTCTTGAGCTCCTATAATTCACCCCTCCACTTT.

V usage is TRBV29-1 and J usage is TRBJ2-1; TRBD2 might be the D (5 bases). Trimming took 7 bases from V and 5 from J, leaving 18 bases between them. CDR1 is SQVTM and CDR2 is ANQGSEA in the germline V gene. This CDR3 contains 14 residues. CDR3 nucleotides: TGCAGCGGACTACTTGCCCCCTTGGACAATGAGCAGTTCTTC. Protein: CSGLLAPLDNEQFF.

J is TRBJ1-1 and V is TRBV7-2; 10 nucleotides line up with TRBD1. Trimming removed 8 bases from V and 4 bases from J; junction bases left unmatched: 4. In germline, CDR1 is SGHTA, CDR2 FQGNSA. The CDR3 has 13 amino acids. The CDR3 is CASCGQGGTEAFF. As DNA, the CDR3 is TGTGCCAGCTGTGGACAGGGGGGCACTGAAGCTTTCTTT.